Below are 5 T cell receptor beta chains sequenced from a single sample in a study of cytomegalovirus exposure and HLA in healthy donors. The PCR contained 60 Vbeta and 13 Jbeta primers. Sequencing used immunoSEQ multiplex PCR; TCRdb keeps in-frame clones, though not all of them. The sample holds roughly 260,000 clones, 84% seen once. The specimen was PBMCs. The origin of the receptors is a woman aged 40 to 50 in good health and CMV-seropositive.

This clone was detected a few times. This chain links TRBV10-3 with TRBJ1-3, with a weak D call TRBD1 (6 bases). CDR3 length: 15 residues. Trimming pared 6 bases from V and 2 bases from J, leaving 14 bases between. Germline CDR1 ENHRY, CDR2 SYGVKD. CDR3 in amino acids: CAISRGGEAGNTIYF. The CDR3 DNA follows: TGTGCCATCAGCAGAGGGGGAGAAGCTGGAAACACCATATATTTT.

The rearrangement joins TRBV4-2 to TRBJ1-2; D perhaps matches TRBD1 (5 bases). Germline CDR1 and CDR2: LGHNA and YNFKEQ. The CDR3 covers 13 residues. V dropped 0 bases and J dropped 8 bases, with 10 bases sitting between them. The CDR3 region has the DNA TGTGCCAGCAGCCAAGACAGGGTTGGCGGCTACACCTTC. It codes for CASSQDRVGGYTF.

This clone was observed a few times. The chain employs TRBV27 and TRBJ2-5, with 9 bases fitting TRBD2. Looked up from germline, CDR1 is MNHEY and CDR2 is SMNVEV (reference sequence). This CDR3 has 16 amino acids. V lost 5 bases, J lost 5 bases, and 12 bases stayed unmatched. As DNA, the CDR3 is TGTGCCAGCAGTCCCTTTAGCGGGAGAGGTGATGAGACCCAGTACTTC. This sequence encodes CASSPFSGRGDETQYF.

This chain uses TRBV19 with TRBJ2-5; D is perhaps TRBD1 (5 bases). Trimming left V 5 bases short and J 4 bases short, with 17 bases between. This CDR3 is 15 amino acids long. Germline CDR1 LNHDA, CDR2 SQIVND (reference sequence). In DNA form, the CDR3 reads TGTGCCAGTAGTCCTTTACGGACAAATCGAGAGACCCAGTACTTC. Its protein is CASSPLRTNRETQYF.

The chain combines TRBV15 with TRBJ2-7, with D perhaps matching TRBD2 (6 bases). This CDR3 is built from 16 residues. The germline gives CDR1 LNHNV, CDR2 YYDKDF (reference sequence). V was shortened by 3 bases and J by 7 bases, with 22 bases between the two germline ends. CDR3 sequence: CATSRERDSMGGEQYF. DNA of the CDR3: TGTGCCACCAGCAGGGAAAGGGACTCCATGGGGGGAGAGCAGTACTTC.